A selection of T cell receptor beta chains follows, all from one sample in a study of T cell repertoires in cytomegalovirus infection. Each CDR3 protein is one row after TCRdb ran MiXCR on the reads. The table lists approximately 110,000 distinct CDR3 sequences, 30% to 35% of them singletons. No cognate antigen is known for these TCRs. The sample in question was CD8+ T cells from cultured PBMCs, obtained from culture after CMV antigen stimulation. Every receptor here comes from a human donor in good health (CMV status not recorded). Some clones in this sample may be carry-over from other donors' samples. The CDR3 runs from the conserved cysteine through the conserved F or W. D genes are given only for firm matches. Size is omitted from some rows. Given values are once, few, many or a class for expanded clones.

D: NA
V: TRBV6-1
size: few
J: TRBJ1-5
DNA: TGTGCCAGCAGTGAAGTTTGGGGCGGTAATCAGCCCCAGCATTTT
CDR3: CASSEVWGGNQPQHF

D: NA
V: TRBV7-9
size: NA
J: TRBJ2-5
DNA: TGTGCCAGCAGCTCTAGAAACTATCTTCAAGAGACCCAGTACTTC
CDR3: CASSSRNYLQETQYF

D: NA
V: TRBV5-1
size: NA
J: TRBJ2-2
DNA: TGCGCCAGCAGCTTGGTCACGAATAGCGCCGGGGAGCTGTTTTTT
CDR3: CASSLVTNSAGELFF

D: NA
V: TRBV2
size: NA
J: TRBJ1-1
DNA: TGTGCCAGCAGTGAAGCGGGAGTGCAGGTGAACACTGAAGCTTTCTTT
CDR3: CASSEAGVQVNTEAFF

D: TRBD2
V: TRBV10-3
size: NA
J: TRBJ2-7
DNA: TGTGCCACCGGGACTAGTGGTCTCGAGCAGTACTTC
CDR3: CATGTSGLEQYF

D: NA
V: TRBV7-6
size: NA
J: TRBJ2-1
DNA: TGTGCCAGCAGCCCTACGTCGGGGGCGCATGAGCAGTTCTTC
CDR3: CASSPTSGAHEQFF

D: TRBD2
V: TRBV9
size: few
J: TRBJ2-5
DNA: TGTGCCAGCAGCGCCGCGGGGGGATGGGAGACCCAGTACTTC
CDR3: CASSAAGGWETQYF

D: TRBD2
V: TRBV6-6
size: NA
J: TRBJ2-7
DNA: TGTGCCAGCAGGGGAGGGGTCTTAACCGAGCAGTACTTC
CDR3: CASRGGVLTEQYF

D: TRBD1
V: TRBV6-6
size: few
J: TRBJ2-1
DNA: TGTGCCAGCAGTTACTCGTCTGTGACAGGGCCCTACAATGAGCAGTTCTTC
CDR3: CASSYSSVTGPYNEQFF

D: NA
V: TRBV7-8
size: few
J: TRBJ1-5
DNA: TGTGCCAGCAGCTTGGGGTTGGGGGTAGTTAGCAATCAGCCCCAGCATTTT
CDR3: CASSLGLGVVSNQPQHF

D: TRBD1
V: TRBV27
size: NA
J: TRBJ2-7
DNA: TGTGCCAGCAGCTTAATTAGGACAGGGGGCTTCTACGAGCAGTACTTC
CDR3: CASSLIRTGGFYEQYF

D: TRBD2
V: TRBV7-2
size: few
J: TRBJ2-5
DNA: TGTGCCAGCAGTCGACTAGCGGGAGACTCGTACCAAGAGACCCAGTACTTC
CDR3: CASSRLAGDSYQETQYF

D: NA
V: TRBV14
size: many
J: TRBJ1-1
DNA: TGTGCCAGCAGCCAAGACAGTTCTTTCCCTCATAACACTGAAGCTTTCTTT
CDR3: CASSQDSSFPHNTEAFF

D: NA
V: TRBV7-9
size: NA
J: TRBJ1-1
DNA: TGTGCCAGCAGGCTCACATTAAACACTGAAGCTTTCTTT
CDR3: CASRLTLNTEAFF

D: NA
V: TRBV15
size: few
J: TRBJ2-3
DNA: TGTGCCACCAGCGTAGACCGGACAGCTAGCACAGATACGCAGTATTTT
CDR3: CATSVDRTASTDTQYF

D: TRBD1
V: TRBV7-2
size: many
J: TRBJ2-7
DNA: TGTGCCAGCAGCTTAGCGACAGGGAGCTCCTACGAGCAGTACTTC
CDR3: CASSLATGSSYEQYF

D: NA
V: TRBV2
size: NA
J: TRBJ2-1
DNA: TGTGCCAGCAGTGAAGAGGAAATTTCCTACAATGAGCAGTTCTTC
CDR3: CASSEEEISYNEQFF

D: NA
V: TRBV5-4
size: many
J: TRBJ2-1
DNA: TGTGCCAGCAAGAGGGGACGCGAGCAGTTCTTC
CDR3: CASKRGREQFF

D: TRBD1
V: TRBV7-9
size: once
J: TRBJ2-6
DNA: TGTGCCAGCAGTTCTACCGGGACAGGGCCCTCTGGGGCCAACGTCCTGACTTTC
CDR3: CASSSTGTGPSGANVLTF

D: TRBD2
V: TRBV10-2
size: NA
J: TRBJ2-3
DNA: TGCGCCAGCAGTGAGTCGACCTTGTCTAGCGGGGGGGTTTGGACAGATACGCAGTATTTT
CDR3: CASSESTLSSGGVWTDTQYF

D: TRBD1
V: TRBV7-8
size: few
J: TRBJ2-1
DNA: TGTGCCAGCAGCAAACCCGGGACAGGGATCTACAATGAGCAGTTCTTC
CDR3: CASSKPGTGIYNEQFF

D: TRBD1
V: TRBV6-1
size: NA
J: TRBJ2-5
DNA: TGTGCCGTAAGGGTCCGGGACAGGGACCAATGGGCGCAAGAGACCCAGTACTTC
CDR3: CAVRVRDRDQWAQETQYF

D: TRBD1
V: TRBV10-3
size: NA
J: TRBJ2-3
DNA: TGTGCCATCAGTGAGTCTAGCGTTTTGGACAGGGGTAACCCAGATACGCAGTATTTT
CDR3: CAISESSVLDRGNPDTQYF

D: NA
V: TRBV15
size: few
J: TRBJ2-7
DNA: TGTGCCACCAGCAGAGATCTGGACCTTACTAACGAGCAGTACTTC
CDR3: CATSRDLDLTNEQYF

D: NA
V: TRBV6-2/TRBV6-3
size: few
J: TRBJ2-7
DNA: TGTGCCAGCAGTTACTCGATTACCGCCTCCTACGAGCAGTACTTC
CDR3: CASSYSITASYEQYF

D: TRBD1
V: TRBV7-8
size: few
J: TRBJ1-6
DNA: TGTGCCAGCAGCTTAGCCCGGGACAGAGTTTCACCCCTCCACTTT
CDR3: CASSLARDRVSPLHF

D: NA
V: TRBV4-3
size: NA
J: TRBJ1-6
DNA: TGCGCCAGCAGCCAGGGGATACCGAGCTCCTATAATTCACCCCTCCACTTT
CDR3: CASSQGIPSSYNSPLHF

D: NA
V: TRBV5-6
size: NA
J: TRBJ1-1
DNA: TGTGCCAGCAGCTTGGGGGCAGTGAACACTGAAGCTTTCTTT
CDR3: CASSLGAVNTEAFF

D: NA
V: TRBV24-1
size: NA
J: TRBJ2-7
DNA: TGTGCCACCAGTGTTATACAGGGAGGACGTCGCCTCTACGAGCAGTACTTC
CDR3: CATSVIQGGRRLYEQYF

D: NA
V: TRBV5-6
size: many
J: TRBJ2-1
DNA: TGTGCCAGCAGCTTGGAACTGAGCTCCTACAATGAGCAGTTCTTC
CDR3: CASSLELSSYNEQFF

D: NA
V: TRBV12-3/TRBV12-4
size: few
J: TRBJ1-1
DNA: TGTGCCAGCAGCTCGAAGAGCAGGGGCATAGAAGCTTTCTTT
CDR3: CASSSKSRGIEAFF

D: NA
V: TRBV7-9
size: few
J: TRBJ1-2
DNA: TGTGCCAGCGGTCGTCTTCCGGGACACCAACTTAACTATGGCTACACCTTC
CDR3: CASGRLPGHQLNYGYTF

D: TRBD2
V: TRBV7-3
size: NA
J: TRBJ2-7
DNA: TGTGCCAGCAGCTCGGGACTAGCTTCCCACGAGCAGTACTTC
CDR3: CASSSGLASHEQYF

D: TRBD2
V: TRBV7-9
size: many
J: TRBJ2-1
DNA: TGTGCCAGCAGCTTAGATAATCCGACTAGCGGATTGTACAATGAGCAGTTCTTC
CDR3: CASSLDNPTSGLYNEQFF

D: TRBD2
V: TRBV6-6
size: few
J: TRBJ2-5
DNA: TGTGCCAGCAGTTACTCGGGTAGCGGGGTGTCGGAGACCCAGTACTTC
CDR3: CASSYSGSGVSETQYF

D: TRBD2
V: TRBV7-6
size: NA
J: TRBJ2-1
DNA: TGTGCCAGCAGCTTAGTACCACTGCGGGGGGGAAACAATGAGCAGTTCTTC
CDR3: CASSLVPLRGGNNEQFF

D: NA
V: TRBV7-8
size: NA
J: TRBJ1-1
DNA: TGTGCCAGCAGCTTTAGTTTCGGAACTGAAGCTTTCTTT
CDR3: CASSFSFGTEAFF

D: NA
V: TRBV11-2
size: NA
J: TRBJ2-3
DNA: TGTGCCAGCAGCTTAGGGTACGACATAGGAGATACGCAGTATTTT
CDR3: CASSLGYDIGDTQYF

D: NA
V: TRBV7-8
size: few
J: TRBJ1-5
DNA: TGTGCCAGCAGTCATAGTGGTTATCATCAGCCCCAGCATTTT
CDR3: CASSHSGYHQPQHF

D: TRBD2
V: TRBV2
size: NA
J: TRBJ2-1
DNA: TGTGCCAGCTCCGCCGGGACTAGCGGGGGCCCGATTTACAATGAGCAGTTCTTC
CDR3: CASSAGTSGGPIYNEQFF

D: NA
V: TRBV18
size: few
J: TRBJ1-1
DNA: TGTGCCAGCTCACACGACAGATTCATGAACACTGAAGCTTTCTTT
CDR3: CASSHDRFMNTEAFF

D: NA
V: TRBV6-1
size: few
J: TRBJ1-4
DNA: TGTGCCAGCAGACCCAGGGAGGGGAATGAAAAACTGTTTTTT
CDR3: CASRPREGNEKLFF